The clone carrying this T cell receptor beta chain appeared a few times. What it recognizes is unknown. Other DNA sequences in this sample translate to the same CDR3. PCR primers comprised 60 Vbeta and 13 Jbeta primers. Only in-frame clones appear in the TCRdb table, and some are missing; sequencing was by immunoSEQ multiplex PCR. The sample carries over 100,000 clones, under 85% recorded once. Germline V CDR1 and CDR2: SGHDT, YYEEEE. Trimming at V came to 2 bases and at J to 0 bases, leaving 2 bases not matched to a gene. This CDR3 has 15 residues. This sample stems from a study of cytomegalovirus exposure and HLA in healthy donors. Study-level findings and limits: Associated with cytomegalovirus, according to the listing, were 150 to 200 TCR beta chains. Likely technical artifact: a cluster of highly shared sequence variants. With further analysis later on, most CMV-associated TCR beta chains appeared HLA-restricted.

Sequencing used PBMCs. The clonotype was recovered from a man aged 35-49 years in good health and CMV-seropositive. The V call is TRBV5-6, the J call TRBJ2-4; 7 nucleotides line up with TRBD1. The CDR3 nucleotides read TGTGCCAGCAGCTTACAGGGGTTAGCCAAAAACATTCAGTACTTC. As protein: CASSLQGLAKNIQYF.